This T cell receptor (beta chain) derives from a study of blood T cell repertoires in COVID-19. Study-level information: COVID-19 samples collected from the United States, Italy and Spain covered acute and convalescent phases. The cDNA or gDNA used as material had been derived from T cells, B-cell-depleted T cells, or PBMCs.

Per the original data handling: Reference gene primer amplification gave nucleated cell count estimates. Some clones are missing from TCRdb's copy, which holds only in-frame ones; the method was immunoSEQ multiplex PCR. Clonal size and the V and J genes are those of that table, whereas D and trimming came from the DNA. The table includes approximately 290,000 clones, 87% detected once. Unmatched junction bases numbered 9, after V lost 6 bases and J lost 2 bases. This CDR3 region has 15 residues. CDR1 MNHEY and CDR2 SVGEGT come from the germline V gene. The TCR sequence derives from a man younger than 30 with active or convalescent COVID-19. The chain joins TRBV6-2 or TRBV6-3 to TRBJ1-1, with 7 bases that match TRBD1. Sequencing was carried out using peripheral blood. The CDR3 loop reads CASSRSTGSNTEAFF. Here the CDR3 DNA reads TGTGCCAGCAGCCGATCGACAGGGTCTAACACTGAAGCTTTCTTT.